This TCR beta chain derives from a study of cytomegalovirus exposure and HLA in healthy donors. Looking at the study overall: Findings of an earlier analysis included over 95 million unique TCR beta sequences from roughly 200 million T cells. Study-level results: Further analysis was carried out later, and it showed several of the most significant clusters appearing linked to common viral pathogens. Later on, a genetic analysis was performed. It linked a missense variant in DCLRE1C with V- and J-gene trimming of TCR beta.

Per the germline V gene, CDR1 is GTSNPN and CDR2 is SVGIG (reference sequence). V was pared by 5 bases and J by 0 bases, with 38 bases between. This CDR3 is 23 amino acids long. A remark on this clone: The antigen is unknown.

PCR was performed using 60 Vbeta and 13 Jbeta primers. Only in-frame clones appear in the TCRdb table, and some are missing; sequencing was by immunoSEQ multiplex PCR. This table has roughly 180,000 clones, less than 90% appearing once. What was sequenced was PBMCs. The J gene is TRBJ2-4, the V gene TRBV30, with TRBD2 as a possible D gene (6 bases). The sequence derives from a woman aged 45-59 years in good health and CMV-seropositive. The CDR3 protein is CAWSTAVGLEEGTGFLAKNIQYF. The DNA for the CDR3 is TGTGCCTGGTCCACCGCCGTGGGCTTGGAGGAGGGGACTGGATTCCTAGCCAAAAACATTCAGTACTTC.